The present T cell receptor (beta chain) was sequenced within a study of control samples from healthy donors and cancer patients. Clones were read by immunoSEQ multiplex PCR, and TCRdb kept only the in-frame ones, dropping some. The sample consists of some 120,000 clones, 87% of them appearing once. The CDR3 sequence is 16 residues long. CDR1 and CDR2 (germline): SGHNT, YENEEA. V shed 5 bases and J shed 0 bases, with 16 bases lying between them. The source material was blood. This TCR was recovered from a man between 40 and 49 years old in good health. The chain is built from TRBV11-3 and TRBJ2-5; the D is unclear. CDR3: CASSPLGFSYQETQYF. The CDR3 DNA sequence: TGTGCCAGCAGCCCCCTCGGGTTTTCGTACCAAGAGACCCAGTACTTC.